This T cell receptor beta chain was recorded in a study of T cells in tumors after PD-1 blockade. Repertoires were generated with immunoSEQ multiplex PCR, while TCRdb's copy carries only in-frame clones and drops some. In the table there are 50,000 to 75,000 clones, roughly 70% of which are singletons. Per the germline V gene, CDR1 is LGHDT and CDR2 is YNNKEL (reference sequence). The length of the CDR3 is 15 residues. V trimming: 1 base; J trimming: 2 bases; junction bases outside the gene matches: 2. This receptor was obtained from a human donor with basal cell carcinoma. V is TRBV3-1 (or the pseudogene TRBV3-2) and J is TRBJ2-3, with TRBD2 matching 8 bases. The sequencing here drew on PBMCs, taken after anti-PD-1 treatment. CDR3 sequence (DNA): TGTGCCAGCAGCCAAGGTAGCGGGGACACAGATACGCAGTATTTT. It is translated as CASSQGSGDTDTQYF.